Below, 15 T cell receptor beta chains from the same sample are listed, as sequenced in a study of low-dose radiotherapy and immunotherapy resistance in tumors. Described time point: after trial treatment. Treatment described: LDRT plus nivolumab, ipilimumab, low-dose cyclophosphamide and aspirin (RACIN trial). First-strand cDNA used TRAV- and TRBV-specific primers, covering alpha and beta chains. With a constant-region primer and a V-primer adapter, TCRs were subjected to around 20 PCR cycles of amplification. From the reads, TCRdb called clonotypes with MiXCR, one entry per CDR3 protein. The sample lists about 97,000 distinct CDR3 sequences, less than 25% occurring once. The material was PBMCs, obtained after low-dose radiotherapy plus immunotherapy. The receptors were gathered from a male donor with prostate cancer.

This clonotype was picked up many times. CDR3 DNA: TGTGCCAGCAGCCAACCGAACACCGGGGAGCTGTTTTTT. Translating it yields CASSQPNTGELFF. This sequence joins TRBV3-1 and TRBJ2-2; D is unresolved. The V gene's germline CDR1 is LGHDT and CDR2 YNNKEL (reference sequence). V was cut by 2 bases and J by 0 bases, with 1 base left in between. The CDR3 spans 13 residues.

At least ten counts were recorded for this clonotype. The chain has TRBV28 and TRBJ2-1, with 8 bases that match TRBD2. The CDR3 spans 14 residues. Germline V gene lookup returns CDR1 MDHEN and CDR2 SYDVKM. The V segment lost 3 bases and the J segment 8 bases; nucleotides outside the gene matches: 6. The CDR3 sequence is CASSFGLAPDEQFF. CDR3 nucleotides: TGTGCCAGCAGTTTTGGACTAGCCCCTGATGAGCAGTTCTTC.

This chain's CDR3 is CASSRDRQHLNQPQHF. The CDR3 DNA follows: TGTGCCAGCAGTCGGGACCGGCAACACCTCAATCAGCCCCAGCATTTT. V and J are TRBV2 and TRBJ1-5, with D perhaps TRBD1 (5 bases). V lost 5 bases to trimming and J lost 3 bases, with 17 bases between them. CDR1 SNHLY and CDR2 FYNNEI come from the germline V gene. The CDR3 is 16 residues long.

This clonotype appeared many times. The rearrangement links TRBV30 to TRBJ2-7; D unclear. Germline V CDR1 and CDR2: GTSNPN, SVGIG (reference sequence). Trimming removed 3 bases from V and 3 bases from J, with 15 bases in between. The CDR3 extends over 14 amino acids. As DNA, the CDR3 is TGTGCCTGGAGGACACGAGCCCGATACTACGAGCAGTACTTC. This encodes CAWRTRARYYEQYF.

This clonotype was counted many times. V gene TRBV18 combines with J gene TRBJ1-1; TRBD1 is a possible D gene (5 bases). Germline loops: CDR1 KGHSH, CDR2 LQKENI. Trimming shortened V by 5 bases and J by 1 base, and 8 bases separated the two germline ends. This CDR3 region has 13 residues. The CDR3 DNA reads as TGTGCCAGCTCAGGGACGGAGAACACTGAAGCTTTCTTT. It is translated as CASSGTENTEAFF.

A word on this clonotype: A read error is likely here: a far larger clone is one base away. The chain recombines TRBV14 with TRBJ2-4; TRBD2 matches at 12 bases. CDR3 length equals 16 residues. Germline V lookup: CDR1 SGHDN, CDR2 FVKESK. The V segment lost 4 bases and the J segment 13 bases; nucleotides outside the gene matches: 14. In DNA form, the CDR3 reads TGTGCCAGCAGCCCCCGACTAGCGGGGGCTAACAATGAGCAGTACTTC. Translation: CASSPRLAGANNEQYF.

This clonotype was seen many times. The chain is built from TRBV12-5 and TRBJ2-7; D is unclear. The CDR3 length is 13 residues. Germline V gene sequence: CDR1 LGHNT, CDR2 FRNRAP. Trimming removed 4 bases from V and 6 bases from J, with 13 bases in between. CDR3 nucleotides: TGTGCTAGTGGTTCCCTCGCGGACGGCGAGCAGTACTTC. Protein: CASGSLADGEQYF.

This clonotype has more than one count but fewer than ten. The CDR3 DNA reads TGTGCCAGCAGTTACTCTTCGGGGTCGGAATCTTTTGGCTACACCTTC. Translating it yields CASSYSSGSESFGYTF. The rearrangement uses TRBV6-6 and TRBJ1-2, with D unclear. The CDR3 loop spans 16 amino acids. Germline assignment: CDR1 MNHNY and CDR2 SVGAGI (reference sequence). Trimming shortened V by 0 bases and J by 7 bases, and 18 bases separated the two germline ends.

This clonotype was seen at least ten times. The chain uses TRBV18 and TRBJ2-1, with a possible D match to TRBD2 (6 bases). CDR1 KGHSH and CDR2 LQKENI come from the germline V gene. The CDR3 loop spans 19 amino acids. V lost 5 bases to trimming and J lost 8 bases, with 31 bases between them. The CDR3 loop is CASSSTDQMGRGGPHEQFF. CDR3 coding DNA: TGTGCCAGCTCATCAACCGACCAGATGGGGCGGGGTGGTCCCCATGAGCAGTTCTTC.

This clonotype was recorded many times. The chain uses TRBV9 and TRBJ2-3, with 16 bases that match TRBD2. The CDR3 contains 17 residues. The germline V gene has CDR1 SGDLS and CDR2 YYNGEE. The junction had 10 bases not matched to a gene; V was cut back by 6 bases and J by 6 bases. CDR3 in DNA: TGTGCCAGCAACCCCGGGACTAGCGGGGGGGCCTGGGATACGCAGTATTTT. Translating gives CASNPGTSGGAWDTQYF.

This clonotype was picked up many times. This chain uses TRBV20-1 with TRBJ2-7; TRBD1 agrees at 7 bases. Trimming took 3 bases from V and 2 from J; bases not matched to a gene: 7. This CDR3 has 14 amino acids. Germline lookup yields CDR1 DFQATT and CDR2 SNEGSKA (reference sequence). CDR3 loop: CSASPQGKPYEQYF. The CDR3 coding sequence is TGCAGTGCTAGCCCACAGGGGAAACCCTACGAGCAGTACTTC.

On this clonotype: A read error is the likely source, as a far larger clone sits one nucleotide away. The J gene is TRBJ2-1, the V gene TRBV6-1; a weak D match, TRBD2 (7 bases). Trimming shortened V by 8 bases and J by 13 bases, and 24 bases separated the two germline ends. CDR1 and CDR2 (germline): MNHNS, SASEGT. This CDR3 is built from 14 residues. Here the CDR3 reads CASAEGGARETQFF. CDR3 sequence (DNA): TGTGCCAGCGCTGAAGGGGGGGCCCGAGAGACCCAGTTCTTC.

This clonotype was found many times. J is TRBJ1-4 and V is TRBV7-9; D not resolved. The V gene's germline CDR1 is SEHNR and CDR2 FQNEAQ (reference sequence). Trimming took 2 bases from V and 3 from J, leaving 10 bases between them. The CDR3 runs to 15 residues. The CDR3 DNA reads TGTGCCAGCAGCTTACCAGGCGCAGCTAATGAAAAACTGTTTTTT. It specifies CASSLPGAANEKLFF.

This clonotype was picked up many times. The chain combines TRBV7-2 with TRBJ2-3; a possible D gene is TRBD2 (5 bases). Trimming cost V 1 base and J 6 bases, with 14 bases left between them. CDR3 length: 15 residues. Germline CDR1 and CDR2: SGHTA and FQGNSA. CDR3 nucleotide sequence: TGTGCCAGCAGCTTAGTAGGATCGGCGGGTGATACGCAGTATTTT. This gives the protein CASSLVGSAGDTQYF.

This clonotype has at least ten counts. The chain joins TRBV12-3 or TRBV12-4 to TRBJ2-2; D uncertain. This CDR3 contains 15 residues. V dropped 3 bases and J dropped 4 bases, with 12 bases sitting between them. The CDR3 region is CASSLDGHRTGELFF. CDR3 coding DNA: TGTGCCAGCAGTTTGGATGGTCATCGCACCGGGGAGCTGTTTTTT.